This TCR beta chain comes out of a study of cytomegalovirus exposure and HLA in healthy donors (dated 2017 in TCRdb). Regarding the research as a whole: According to a later analysis, one platform produced both the 120 validation repertoires and the 666 repertoires of the first cohort. The study was designed to test whether signatures of past pathogen exposure could be identified by cataloging public T cell receptors. In addition to the first cohort of 650 to 800 subjects, a separate validation cohort of 120 different subjects was used. To predict cytomegalovirus infection status, the study brought together high-throughput TCR immunosequencing, statistical association of individual TCRs with disease status, and machine learning. General conclusions and limits of the study: In both the original and validation cohorts, the classifier was reported to diagnose cytomegalovirus status with high specificity and sensitivity. The authors suggested that the approach could potentially be generalized to other disease states and immunological phenotypes. In vitro tests confirmed that a few of the cytomegalovirus-associated TCR beta chains recognize cytomegalovirus antigens. A later analysis lacked HLA typing for the validation cohort, so it scored co-occurrence in that cohort across all 110 or so repertoires. In a later analysis, TCRs clustered in the first cohort were found to also tend to co-occur in the roughly 120 validation repertoires, with approximately 94% of cluster scores above 0. The study listed approximately 160 TCR beta chains as associated with cytomegalovirus. Across donors, most TCR sequences were observed very rarely, whereas some public TCRs were present in many individuals.

A note on this clone: Its specific antigen is unknown. It has no much larger one-base neighbor in the sample; base qualities were not kept.

Donors formed part of the validation cohort, which comprised 120 subjects and was distinct from the first cohort of 666 subjects. V loses 3 bases at its end and J loses 7 bases; junction bases beyond the gene matches: 7. Counted from cysteine to phenylalanine, this CDR3 has 14 amino acids. The read is trimmed to its CDR3 DNA, 42 bases read in frame from base 1. According to the germline V gene (reference sequence), CDR1 reads LNHDA and CDR2 reads SQIVND. Libraries were constructed by the immunoSEQ multiplex PCR assay. Per the original workflow: A statistical classification framework was built to diagnose cytomegalovirus status from the catalog of TCR beta chain sequences. TCRdb took over this immuneACCESS table, retaining in-frame rearrangements with V and J assigned. Such tables are incomplete; in checked studies, under half of the missing clones stem from an unresolved V gene, and the remainder is unexplained. Clonal size and the V and J genes are those of that table, whereas D and trimming came from the DNA. The sample table lists some 180,000 clones, roughly three quarters of them with a count of one. The leading ten clones occupy around 1.3% of the sample.

The TCR comes from a woman aged 25-40 years in good health and CMV-seronegative. The sample was PBMCs. Rearrangement joined TRBV19 to TRBJ2-7, with 9 bases in between that match TRBD1. Here the CDR3 is given as CASSMNRGQSEQYF. The DNA sequence is as follows: TGTGCCAGTAGTATGAACAGGGGGCAGAGTGAGCAGTACTTC.